This T cell receptor beta chain was recorded in a study of blood T cells in healthy people across ages. Study-wide points: Older individuals had lower TCR beta diversity per million T cells (the decline was roughly linear).

Next came a second PCR, run for about 7 to 11 cycles, which used a sample-barcoded 5' primer along with a J-beta primer mix. TCRdb used MiXCR to reprocess the 5' RACE reads, holding one entry per CDR3 protein. The table includes hundreds of thousands of distinct CDR3 sequences, more than 55% detected once. The V gene's germline CDR1 is LGHDT and CDR2 YNNKEL (reference sequence). Trimming removed 1 base from V and 2 bases from J; junction bases left unmatched: 4. The CDR3 is 15 amino acids. A word on this clonotype: The antigen remains undetermined.

The receptor comes from a man aged 35-49 years in good health. The sample taken for sequencing was blood. The J gene is TRBJ2-5, the V gene TRBV3-1; 7 nucleotides line up with TRBD2. DNA for the CDR3: TGTGCCAGCAGCCAAGGGTGGGGGGGACAAGAGACCCAGTACTTC. This translates into CASSQGWGGQETQYF.